Reported below is one T cell receptor beta chain. This record belongs to a study of blood T cell repertoires in COVID-19. In the study overall: Nucleic acid was either cDNA or gDNA, and it came from T cells, B-cell-depleted T cells, or PBMCs.

Germline CDR1 SGHDN, CDR2 FVKESK. The CDR3 runs to 14 residues. After removal of 0 bases from V and 3 bases from J, the junction contained 1 base not matched to a gene. The age range of participants was about 18 to 90 years, with residence in under 30 US areas. The study assigned cohorts using participant-reported clinical history. Within 2 weeks of study entry, exposed participants had contacted a PCR-confirmed or clinician-diagnosed COVID-19 case. The repertoire was sequenced with immunoSEQ multiplex PCR; TCRdb's copy has only in-frame clones and lacks some. The data hold about 220,000 clones, with roughly 80% observed a single time.

This receptor was identified in a woman in her 50s who had been exposed to COVID-19. Sequencing was performed on PBMCs or T cells enriched from blood (not recorded which). This chain links TRBV14 with TRBJ1-1; 7 bases fit TRBD1. In DNA form, the CDR3 reads TGTGCCAGCAGCCAAGACCAGGGGGACACTGAAGCTTTCTTT. Amino acids: CASSQDQGDTEAFF.